The T cell receptor (beta chain) under discussion was sequenced for a study of control samples from healthy donors and cancer patients. Losses at the gene ends were 3 bases for V and 1 base for J; bases not matched to a gene: 3. Germline loops: CDR1 SEHNR, CDR2 FQNEAQ (reference sequence). The CDR3 loop spans 15 amino acids. Method: immunoSEQ multiplex PCR; TCRdb's copy keeps in-frame clones and lacks some. The sample includes approximately 150,000 clones, 75% to 90% seen only once; the top ten take more than 4%. Sequencing used blood. The chain joins TRBV7-9 to TRBJ1-5, with 7 bases identical to TRBD1. This receptor was obtained from a man younger than 40 in good health. The CDR3 coding sequence is TGTGCCAGCAGCTTGACAGGGAAAAGCAATCAGCCCCAGCATTTT. Its protein is CASSLTGKSNQPQHF.